The rows below give T cell receptor beta chains drawn from one sample of a study of T cell repertoires in cytomegalovirus infection. One entry per CDR3 protein, called by TCRdb with MiXCR from the reads. Of a few hundred thousand distinct CDR3 sequences in the sample, 20% to 25% were seen once. No antigen is known for these receptors. The source was cultured PBMCs, collected from culture after CMV antigen stimulation. The receptors originated from a human donor in good health (CMV status not recorded). Some clones in this sample may be carry-over from other donors' samples. Both conserved end residues are part of each CDR3. The order of the fields is clone size, V gene, J gene, CDR3 length, D gene, CDR3 protein, CDR3 DNA. The D gene is left open where the match is weak. Size tells how often a clone was seen (once, few, many) or the class of an expanded clone, and some rows leave it out.

-	TRBV25-1	TRBJ1-1	14	-	CASSEVGGITEAFF	TGTGCCAGCAGTGAAGTTGGGGGAATCACTGAAGCTTTCTTT
-	TRBV20-1	TRBJ2-2	15	-	CSGDGGAPNTGELFF	TGCAGTGGGGACGGCGGGGCCCCGAACACCGGGGAGCTGTTTTTT
many	TRBV7-8	TRBJ2-5	17	TRBD2	CASTSAGLAGVSETQYF	TGTGCCAGCACCTCCGCCGGGCTAGCGGGAGTCAGCGAGACCCAGTACTTC
few	TRBV7-4	TRBJ2-7	16	TRBD2	CALVSLAGASSYEQYF	TGTGCCCTAGTCTCGCTAGCGGGAGCGAGCTCCTACGAGCAGTACTTC
few	TRBV7-2	TRBJ2-5	14	TRBD2	CASSLRLAVETQYF	TGTGCCAGCAGCTTAAGACTAGCGGTAGAGACCCAGTACTTC
-	TRBV10-3	TRBJ1-2	16	TRBD1	CAISESEGQGGYGYTF	TGTGCCATCAGTGAGTCTGAAGGACAGGGCGGCTATGGCTACACCTTC
few	TRBV7-2	TRBJ1-5	14	-	CASSQGPQGQPQHF	TGTGCCAGCAGCCAAGGGCCCCAGGGTCAGCCCCAGCATTTT
few	TRBV6-1	TRBJ2-1	12	-	CASRLRYNEQFF	TGTGCCAGCAGACTGAGATACAATGAGCAGTTCTTC
-	TRBV27	TRBJ2-3	15	TRBD1	CASSKPGQITDTQYF	TGTGCCAGCAGTAAACCGGGACAGATCACAGATACGCAGTATTTT
-	TRBV7-3	TRBJ1-1	14	TRBD1	CASSSGQGVAEAFF	TGTGCCAGCAGCTCTGGACAGGGTGTCGCTGAAGCTTTCTTT
few	TRBV6-1	TRBJ2-3	13	TRBD1	CASRDRGTDTQYF	TGTGCCAGCAGGGACAGGGGAACAGATACGCAGTATTTT
-	TRBV5-1	TRBJ2-7	15	-	CASSLDARGSYEQYF	TGCGCCAGCAGCTTGGATGCCAGGGGCTCCTACGAGCAGTACTTC
-	TRBV5-1	TRBJ2-3	16	TRBD1	CASSSVTGQGTDTQYF	TGCGCCAGCAGCTCGGTCACGGGACAGGGCACAGATACGCAGTATTTT
-	TRBV4-3	TRBJ1-1	14	-	CASSQTTANTEAFF	TGCGCCAGCAGCCAGACGACAGCGAACACTGAAGCTTTCTTT
-	TRBV2	TRBJ1-2	16	-	CASSDLPGRNNYGYTF	TGTGCCAGCAGTGATTTGCCCGGCCGAAACAACTATGGCTACACCTTC
-	TRBV29-1	TRBJ2-1	14	TRBD1	CSVEATGSYNEQFF	TGCAGCGTTGAAGCGACAGGGTCCTACAATGAGCAGTTCTTC
few	TRBV7-2	TRBJ2-2	13	-	CASSLEESWELFF	TGTGCCAGCAGCTTAGAGGAGTCGTGGGAGCTGTTTTTT
few	TRBV29-1	TRBJ1-4	13	-	CSVWTRTNEKLFF	TGCAGCGTGTGGACAAGGACTAATGAAAAACTGTTTTTT
many	TRBV7-2	TRBJ2-3	15	-	CASSTRTASADTQYF	TGTGCCAGCAGCACACGGACAGCCAGCGCAGATACGCAGTATTTT
-	TRBV28	TRBJ2-7	18	TRBD2	CASSSYGTSGPSSYEQYF	TGTGCCAGCAGTTCCTATGGGACTAGCGGGCCCAGCTCCTACGAGCAGTACTTC
-	TRBV28	TRBJ1-1	13	-	CASSSLINTEAFF	TGTGCCAGCAGTAGTCTGATTAACACTGAAGCTTTCTTT
-	TRBV19	TRBJ2-5	13	-	CASQARFQETQYF	TGTGCCAGTCAGGCCCGGTTCCAAGAGACCCAGTACTTC
-	TRBV19	TRBJ2-3	16	-	CASSMLGGSPPDTQYF	TGTGCCAGTAGTATGCTCGGAGGATCCCCGCCAGATACGCAGTATTTT
many	TRBV6-1	TRBJ2-1	18	TRBD2	CASSERTQSGSPYNEQFF	TGTGCCAGCAGTGAGAGGACACAAAGCGGGAGCCCATACAATGAGCAGTTCTTC